The sequence of this T cell receptor (beta chain) was determined in a study of CXCR3-negative and CXCR3-positive naive CD8 T cells. Study-wide background: Sequencing brought in about 135 million TRB reads altogether, and each library got about 1.5 +/- 0.3 million.

As regards this clonotype: Its antigen is not known.

The CDR3 consists of 14 residues. Per germline, CDR1 LNHDA and CDR2 SQIVND (reference sequence). Libraries were UMI-labeled 5' RACE TRB cDNA. TCRdb processed the 5' RACE reads again and assigns one entry to each CDR3 protein, with no DNA. This table lists about 43,000 distinct CDR3 sequences. Study-wide points: TRBV-TRBJ usage was alike in naive CXCR3-negative and CXCR3-positive cells but differed in memory cells. Partly lower CXCR3 expression followed cryopreservation, and most assays relied on fresh PBMCs. Relative to memory CD8+ cells, whose diversity was much lower, both naive subsets had comparably high diversity.

Sequenced material: memory CD8+ T cells from blood. The receptor comes from a human donor in good health. Some clones in this sample may be carry-over from other donors' samples. The gene calls are TRBV19 and TRBJ2-7; no DNA is available, so the TRBD2 call from TCRdb remains unchecked. The CDR3: CASRTSGGFYEQYF.